This entry lists 3 T cell receptor beta chains sequenced from one sample in a study of Ad26.COV2.S vaccination and SARS-CoV-2 variants. Sequenced by immunoSEQ multiplex PCR; TCRdb stores in-frame clones only, minus some. The table has under 150,000 clones, approximately 90% seen once; the top ten hold approximately 5%. This specimen consisted of peripheral blood, obtained after recovery from COVID-19. These receptors originate from a human donor who had recovered from COVID-19.

This chain uses TRBV4-3 with TRBJ2-1; TRBD1 agrees at 9 bases. This CDR3 is built from 15 residues. V dropped 4 bases and J dropped 0; count of bases not matched to a gene: 1. Germline CDR1 LGHNA, CDR2 YSLEER. The CDR3 is CASSPGQGSYNEQFF. The CDR3 DNA sequence: TGCGCCAGCAGCCCGGGACAGGGCTCCTACAATGAGCAGTTCTTC.

The chain links TRBV30 to TRBJ1-6; TRBD1 matches 9 bases. Germline CDR1 is GTSNPN and CDR2 is SVGIG (reference sequence). V shed 0 bases, J shed 11 bases, and the junction held 8 bases outside the gene matches. The CDR3 runs to 15 residues. CDR3 loop: CAWSVQGTGIAPLHF. In nucleotides, the CDR3 is TGTGCCTGGAGTGTACAAGGGACAGGGATAGCACCCCTCCACTTT.

The rearrangement joins TRBV5-1 to TRBJ1-2; unclear D gene. The germline V and J ends were trimmed by 4 bases and 0 bases, with 4 bases remaining between them. There are 12 residues in the CDR3. The germline CDR1 and CDR2 sequences are SGHRS and YFSETQ. The CDR3 DNA is TGCGCCAGCAGCCGGACTAACTATGGCTACACCTTC. Its protein product is CASSRTNYGYTF.